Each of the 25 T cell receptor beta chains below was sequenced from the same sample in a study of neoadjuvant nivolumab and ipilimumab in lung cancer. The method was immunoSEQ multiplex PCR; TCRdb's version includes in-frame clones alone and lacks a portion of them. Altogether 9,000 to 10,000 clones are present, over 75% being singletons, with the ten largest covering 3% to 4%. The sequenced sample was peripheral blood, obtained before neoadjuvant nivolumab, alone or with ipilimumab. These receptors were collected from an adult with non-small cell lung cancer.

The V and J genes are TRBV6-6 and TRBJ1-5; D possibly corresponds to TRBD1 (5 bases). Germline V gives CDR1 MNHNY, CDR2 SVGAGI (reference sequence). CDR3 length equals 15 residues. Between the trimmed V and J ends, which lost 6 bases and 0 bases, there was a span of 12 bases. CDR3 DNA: TGTGCCAGCAGCGTCGGGGGTTCTAGCAATCAGCCCCAGCATTTT. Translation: CASSVGGSSNQPQHF.

CDR3 nucleotide sequence: TGTGCCAGCAGCCCATACTCTGGGGCCAACGTCCTGACTTTC. Residues: CASSPYSGANVLTF. V is TRBV9 and J is TRBJ2-6, with D unresolved. There are 14 residues in the CDR3. Germline lookup yields CDR1 SGDLS and CDR2 YYNGEE. The ends were cut back, 4 bases at V and 0 bases at J, with 5 bases in the middle.

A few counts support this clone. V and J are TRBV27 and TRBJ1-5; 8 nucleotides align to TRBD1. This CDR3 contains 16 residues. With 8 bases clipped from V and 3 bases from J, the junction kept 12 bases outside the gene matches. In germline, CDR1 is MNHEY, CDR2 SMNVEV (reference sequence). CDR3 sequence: CASLYSDREDNQPQHF. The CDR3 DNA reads TGTGCCAGCCTCTACTCGGACAGGGAAGACAATCAGCCCCAGCATTTT.

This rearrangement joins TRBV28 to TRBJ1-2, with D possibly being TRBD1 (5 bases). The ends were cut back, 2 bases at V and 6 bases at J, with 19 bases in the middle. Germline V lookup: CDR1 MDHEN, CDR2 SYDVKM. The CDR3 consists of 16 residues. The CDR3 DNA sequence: TGTGCCAGCAGTTTAGTGTCAGGGAGAACTATTGATGGCTACACCTTC. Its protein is CASSLVSGRTIDGYTF.

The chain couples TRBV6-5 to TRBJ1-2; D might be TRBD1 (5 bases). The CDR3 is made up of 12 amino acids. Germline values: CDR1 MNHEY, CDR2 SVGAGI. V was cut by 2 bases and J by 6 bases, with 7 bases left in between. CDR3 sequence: CASSYGADGYTF. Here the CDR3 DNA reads TGTGCCAGCAGTTACGGGGCGGATGGCTACACCTTC.

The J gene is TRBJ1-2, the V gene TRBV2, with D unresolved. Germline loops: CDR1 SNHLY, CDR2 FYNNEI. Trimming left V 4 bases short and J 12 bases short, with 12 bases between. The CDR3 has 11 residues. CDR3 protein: CASSALQLNTF. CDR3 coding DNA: TGTGCCAGCAGTGCACTACAGTTGAACACCTTC.

This chain's CDR3 is CASSWIGLRESGELFF. In DNA form, the CDR3 reads TGTGCCAGCAGCTGGATAGGGTTGCGGGAGTCCGGGGAGCTGTTTTTT. The V and J genes are TRBV7-9 and TRBJ2-2; TRBD2 matches 7 bases. Germline V gene sequence: CDR1 SEHNR, CDR2 FQNEAQ (reference sequence). CDR3 length: 16 amino acids. V lost 4 bases, J lost 6 bases, and 11 bases stayed unmatched.

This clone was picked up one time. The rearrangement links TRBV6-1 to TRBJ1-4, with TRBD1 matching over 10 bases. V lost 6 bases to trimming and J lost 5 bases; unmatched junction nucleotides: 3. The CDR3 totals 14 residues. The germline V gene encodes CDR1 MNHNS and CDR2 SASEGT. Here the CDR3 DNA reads TGTGCCAGCAGCTTGGGACAGGGGAATGAAAAACTGTTTTTT. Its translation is CASSLGQGNEKLFF.

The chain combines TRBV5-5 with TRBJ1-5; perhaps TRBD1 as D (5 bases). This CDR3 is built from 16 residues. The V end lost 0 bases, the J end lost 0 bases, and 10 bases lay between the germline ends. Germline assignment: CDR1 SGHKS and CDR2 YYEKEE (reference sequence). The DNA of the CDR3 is TGTGCCAGCAGCTTGGAGGACACATATAGCAATCAGCCCCAGCATTTT. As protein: CASSLEDTYSNQPQHF.

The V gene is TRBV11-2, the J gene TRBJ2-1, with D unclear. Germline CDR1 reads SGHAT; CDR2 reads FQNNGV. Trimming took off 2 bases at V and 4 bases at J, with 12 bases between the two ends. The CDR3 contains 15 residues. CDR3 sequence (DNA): TGTGCCAGCAGCTTATGGTCCTTCGGATACAATGAGCAGTTCTTC. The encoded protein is CASSLWSFGYNEQFF.

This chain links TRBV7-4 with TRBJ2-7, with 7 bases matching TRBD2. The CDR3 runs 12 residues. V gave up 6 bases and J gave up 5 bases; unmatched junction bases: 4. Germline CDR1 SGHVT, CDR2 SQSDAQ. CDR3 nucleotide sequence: TGTGCCAGCAGGGCTGCGGGGGACGAGCAGTACTTC. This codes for CASRAAGDEQYF.

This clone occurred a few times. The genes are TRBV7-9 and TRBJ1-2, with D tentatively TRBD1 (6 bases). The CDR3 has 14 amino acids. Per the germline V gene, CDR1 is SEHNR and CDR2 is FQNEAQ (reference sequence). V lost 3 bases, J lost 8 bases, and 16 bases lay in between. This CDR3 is CASSFPGAKEGYTF. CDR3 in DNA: TGTGCCAGCAGCTTCCCGGGGGCAAAGGAAGGCTACACCTTC.

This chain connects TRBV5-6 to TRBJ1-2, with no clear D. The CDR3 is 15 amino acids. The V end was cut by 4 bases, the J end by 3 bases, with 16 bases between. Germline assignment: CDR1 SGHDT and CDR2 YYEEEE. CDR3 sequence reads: CASSPEVGSDYGYTF. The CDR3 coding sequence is TGTGCCAGCAGCCCCGAAGTGGGCTCAGACTATGGCTACACCTTC.

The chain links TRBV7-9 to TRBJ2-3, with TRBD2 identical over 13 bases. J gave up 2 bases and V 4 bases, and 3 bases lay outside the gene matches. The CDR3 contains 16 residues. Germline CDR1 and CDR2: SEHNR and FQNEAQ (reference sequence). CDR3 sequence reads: CASSYGTSGTTDTQYF. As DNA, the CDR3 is TGTGCCAGCAGCTATGGGACTAGCGGGACCACAGATACGCAGTATTTT. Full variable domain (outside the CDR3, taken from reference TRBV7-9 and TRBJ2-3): DTGVSQNPRHKITKRGQNVTFRCDPISEHNRLYWYRQTLGQGPEFLTYFQNEAQLEKSRLLSDRFSAERPKGSFSTLEIQRTEQGDSAMYLCASSYGTSGTTDTQYFGPGTRLTVL.

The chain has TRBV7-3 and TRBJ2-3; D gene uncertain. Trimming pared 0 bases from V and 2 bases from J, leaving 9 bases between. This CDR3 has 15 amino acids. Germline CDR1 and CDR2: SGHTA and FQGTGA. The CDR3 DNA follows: TGTGCCAGCAGCTTAACCCCCCGGCCCACAGATACGCAGTATTTT. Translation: CASSLTPRPTDTQYF. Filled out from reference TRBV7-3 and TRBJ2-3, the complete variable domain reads GAGVSQTPSNKVTEKGKYVELRCDPISGHTALYWYRQSLGQGPEFLIYFQGTGAADDSGLPNDRFFAVRPEGSVSTLKIQRTERGDSAVYLCASSLTPRPTDTQYFGPGTRLTVL.

DNA of the CDR3: TGTGCCAGCAGTTTACCGTCCGGCAGGCCCGGAAACACTGAAGCTTTCTTT. As protein: CASSLPSGRPGNTEAFF. The chain combines TRBV27 with TRBJ1-1; no firm D call. CDR1 MNHEY and CDR2 SMNVEV come from the germline V gene (reference sequence). The CDR3 contains 17 residues. Trimming took 2 bases from V and 2 from J, leaving 18 bases between them.

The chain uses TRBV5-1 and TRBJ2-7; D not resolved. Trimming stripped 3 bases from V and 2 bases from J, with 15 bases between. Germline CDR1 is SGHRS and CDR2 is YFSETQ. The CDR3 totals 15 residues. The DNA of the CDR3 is TGCGCCAGCAGCTGGGAACCCCGGGCGACCTACGAGCAGTACTTC. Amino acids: CASSWEPRATYEQYF.

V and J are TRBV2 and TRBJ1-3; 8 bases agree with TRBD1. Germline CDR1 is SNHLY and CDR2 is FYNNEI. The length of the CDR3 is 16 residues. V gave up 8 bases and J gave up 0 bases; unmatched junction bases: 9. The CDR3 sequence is CASQINTGGSGNTIYF. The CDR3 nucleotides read TGTGCCAGCCAGATTAATACAGGGGGCTCTGGAAACACCATATATTTT.

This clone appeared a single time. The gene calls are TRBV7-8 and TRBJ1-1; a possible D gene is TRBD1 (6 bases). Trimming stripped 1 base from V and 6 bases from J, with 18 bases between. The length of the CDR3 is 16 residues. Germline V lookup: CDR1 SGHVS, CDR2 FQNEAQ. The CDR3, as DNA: TGTGCCAGCAGCTTAGTTGCCCGTGGGGGGCGCGCTGAAGCTTTCTTT. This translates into CASSLVARGGRAEAFF.

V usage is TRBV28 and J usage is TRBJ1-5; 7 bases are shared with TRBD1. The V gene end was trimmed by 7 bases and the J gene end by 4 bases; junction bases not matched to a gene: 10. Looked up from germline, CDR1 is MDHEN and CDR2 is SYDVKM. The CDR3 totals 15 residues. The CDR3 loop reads CASNPPTGRNQPQHF. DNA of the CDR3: TGTGCCAGCAACCCACCGACAGGGCGGAATCAGCCCCAGCATTTT.

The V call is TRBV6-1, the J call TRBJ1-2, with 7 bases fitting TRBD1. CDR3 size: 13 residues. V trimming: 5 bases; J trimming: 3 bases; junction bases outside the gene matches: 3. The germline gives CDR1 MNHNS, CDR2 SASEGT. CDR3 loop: CASSLTGDYGYTF. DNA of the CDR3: TGTGCCAGCAGTTTAACAGGGGACTATGGCTACACCTTC.

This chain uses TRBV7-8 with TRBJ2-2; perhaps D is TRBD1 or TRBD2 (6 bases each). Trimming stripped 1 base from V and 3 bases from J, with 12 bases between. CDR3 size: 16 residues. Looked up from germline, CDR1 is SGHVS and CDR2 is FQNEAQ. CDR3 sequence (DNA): TGTGCCAGCAGCTTAGAAACCGGGGGCGACACCGGGGAGCTGTTTTTT. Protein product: CASSLETGGDTGELFF.

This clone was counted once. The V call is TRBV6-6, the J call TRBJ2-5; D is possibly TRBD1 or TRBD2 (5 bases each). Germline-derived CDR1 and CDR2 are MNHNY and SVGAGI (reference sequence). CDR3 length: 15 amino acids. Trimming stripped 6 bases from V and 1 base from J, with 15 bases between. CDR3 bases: TGTGCCAGCAGCCCTTCCGGGGCCTCCCAAGAGACCCAGTACTTC. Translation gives CASSPSGASQETQYF.

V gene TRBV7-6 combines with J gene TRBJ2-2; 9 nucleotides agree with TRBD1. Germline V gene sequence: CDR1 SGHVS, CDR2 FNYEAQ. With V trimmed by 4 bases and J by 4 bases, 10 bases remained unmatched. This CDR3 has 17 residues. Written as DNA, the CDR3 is TGTGCCAGCAGCTCACGGACAGGGGCCGAGAGCACCGGGGAGCTGTTTTTT. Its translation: CASSSRTGAESTGELFF.

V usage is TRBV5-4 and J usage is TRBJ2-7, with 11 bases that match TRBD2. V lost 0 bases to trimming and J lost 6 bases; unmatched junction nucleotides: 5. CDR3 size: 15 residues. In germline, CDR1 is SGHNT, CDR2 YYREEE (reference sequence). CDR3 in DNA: TGTGCCAGCAGCTTGGCGCCTAGCGGGAGGACCGAGCAGTACTTC. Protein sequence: CASSLAPSGRTEQYF.